This T cell receptor beta chain was identified during a study of T cell responses to AZD1222 COVID-19 vaccine. General study points: Two doses of AZD1222 preceded a rise in Spike-specific TCR breadth and depth.

The CDR3 totals 16 residues. CDR1 MNHNY and CDR2 SVGAGI come from the germline V gene (reference sequence). V trimming: 2 bases; J trimming: 1 base; junction bases outside the gene matches: 6. The protocol was immunoSEQ multiplex PCR, while the TCRdb copy is restricted to in-frame clones and leaves out a portion. The sample has around 150,000 clones, around 88% seen once. Comments on this clone: Its target is not known.

The chain recombines TRBV6-6 with TRBJ1-2; TRBD1 aligns across 8 bases. The receptor's source is an adult in good health. Source: peripheral blood, taken on day 0 of MenACWY control vaccination. CDR3 in DNA: TGTGCCAGCAGTTACCAGGGGGCCTGGGGTAACTATGGCTACACCTTC. Translation gives CASSYQGAWGNYGYTF.